This TCR beta chain was captured by sequencing in a study of regulatory T cells in long-lasting Graves disease. Whole-study findings and limits: Those with persistent Graves' had less TCR diversity than newly diagnosed patients.

Germline V gives CDR1 MNHNS, CDR2 SASEGT. CDR3 length: 12 residues. V was cut by 10 bases and J by 4 bases, with 11 bases left in between. Library construction for TCR beta used iRepertoire HTBI primers and Arm-PCR of CDR3 regions. TCRdb re-called the multiplex PCR reads with MiXCR, one entry per CDR3 protein. The data hold 350,000 to 550,000 distinct CDR3 sequences, with about 17% observed a single time. This clonotype was seen once. The antigen remains undetermined. Time point specified: newly diagnosed GD, antithyroid drugs for less than 3 months. Extracted PBMC RNA gave rise to the TCR library. Patients of an endocrinology department in Xi'an, China, were included. This sample was also put to use in a study of T cells in Graves' hyperthyroidism and ophthalmopathy. From that report: TCR CDR3 underwent first-round RT-PCR with the HTBI primer set. Researchers report that a 13 V-J model separated ophthalmopathy from stable hyperthyroidism.

The chain links TRBV6-1 to TRBJ1-3; D remains ambiguous. The input for sequencing was peripheral blood mononuclear cells (PBMCs), taken at new diagnosis, from a patient treated with antithyroid drugs. The TCR was taken from a woman aged 18-29 years with Graves disease. DNA of the CDR3: TGTGCCACCCGGCTTGCGGGAAACACCATATATTTT. Protein product: CATRLAGNTIYF.